What follows is one T cell receptor beta chain and its context. cDNA specific to TCR beta was made from approximately 0.55 ug of total RNA, with a constant-region primer employed for priming. Libraries of TCR beta came from three nested multiplex PCR rounds with slightly modified ARM-PCR. TCRdb reprocessed the multiplex PCR reads via MiXCR and lists one record per CDR3 protein. The repertoire holds some 320,000 distinct CDR3 sequences, with 65% as singletons. The data are from a study of tumor-infiltrating lymphocytes in primary liver carcinoma. Study-level information: The patients presented with primary liver carcinoma, which was managed through surgical resection.

Out of unsorted whole blood came the blood RNA, and germline DNA was extracted as well. The clonotype comes from a man in his forties with primary liver carcinoma and hepatitis B virus infection. The sequencing sample was made of peripheral blood.

Here the CDR3 DNA reads TGCGCCAGCAGCCAGGACGGGGGGAGGTACGAGCAGTACTTC. It specifies CASSQDGGRYEQYF. This chain uses TRBV5-1 with TRBJ2-7, with 7 bases that match TRBD2. The junction had 8 bases not matched to a gene; V was cut back by 4 bases and J by 4 bases. CDR1 and CDR2 from the germline V gene are SGHRS and YFSETQ. The CDR3 has 14 amino acids.